The clone carrying this TCR beta chain has a handful of counts. Antigen: not known. What was amplified from RNA transcripts were TCR beta CDR3 regions. Researchers ran a first-round RT-PCR on the TCR CDR3 using the HTBI primer set. TCRdb reanalysed the multiplex PCR reads using MiXCR and keeps one entry per CDR3 protein. This table has over 450,000 distinct CDR3 sequences, 15% to 20% appearing once. This CDR3 is built from 16 residues. The V gene lost 5 bases and the J gene lost 0 bases, with 14 bases spanning the gap. CDR1 ENHRY and CDR2 SYGVKD come from the germline V gene. Researchers barred patients who had uncontrolled infection, other autoimmune disease, pregnancy or lactation. The PBMCs studied were ones that came from about 10 ml fresh peripheral blood. The data derive from a study of T cells in Graves' hyperthyroidism and ophthalmopathy. Overall study findings and caveats: A model of 13 V-J features distinguished ophthalmopathy from stable hyperthyroidism. Researchers found most expanded thyroid clonotypes above 0.001 in blood as well.

This receptor was taken from a woman between 18 and 30 years old with Graves' ophthalmopathy. The sequenced sample was blood. This chain links TRBV10-3 with TRBJ1-5; D might be TRBD1 (5 bases). This CDR3 is CAISSRAGSSNQPQHF. As DNA, the CDR3 is TGTGCCATCAGTTCCCGAGCAGGGTCTAGCAATCAGCCCCAGCATTTT.